This T cell receptor beta chain was observed in a study of OX40 agonist ivuxolimab in advanced cancers. Study background: The treatment was a fully human IgG2 OX40 agonist, ivuxolimab. Three patients responded partially, comprising one with hepatocellular carcinoma and two with cutaneous melanoma.

The length of the CDR3 is 13 residues. Between the trimmed V and J ends, which lost 7 bases and 5 bases, there was a span of 11 bases. Germline V gene sequence: CDR1 SEHNR, CDR2 FQNEAQ (reference sequence). This table comes from immunoSEQ multiplex PCR, and its TCRdb copy is limited to in-frame clones, with some not included. Of about 48,000 clones listed, over 90% were seen once; the top ten hold 5.5% to 8.5%. Note on this clone: Other DNA sequences in the same sample also yield this CDR3.

The chain links TRBV7-9 to TRBJ2-2; D is unclear. The sample was CD4+ or CD8+ T cells sorted from blood, taken in a trial of the OX40 agonist ivuxolimab. This TCR came from an adult with an advanced solid tumor such as melanoma, head and neck, liver or kidney cancer. The CDR3, as DNA: TGTGCCAGCACCCGGGCCCCTACCGGGGAGCTGTTTTTT. This sequence encodes CASTRAPTGELFF.